These T cell receptor beta chains were read from a single sample in a study of Graves' ophthalmopathy and Graves' hyperthyroidism. TCRdb re-analysed the multiplex PCR reads in MiXCR, keeping a single row per CDR3 protein. Found here are roughly 420,000 distinct CDR3 sequences, around 21% of them singletons; the top ten hold roughly 3.2%. Sequencing was done on a sample of peripheral blood. Receptors were obtained from a woman aged 18-35 years with stable Graves' hyperthyroidism. Each CDR3 is given with its conserved first and last residue. Each record gives: clone size, J gene, V gene, D gene, CDR3 protein, CDR3 DNA. A D gene is named only where the DNA matches it firmly. A clone size is listed for some rows: how often the clone was seen (once, few, many), or a class if it is expanded.

- TRBJ1-3 TRBV6-5 - CASNSDEWVSGNTIYF TGTGCCAGCAATTCTGATGAGTGGGTCTCTGGAAACACCATATATTTT
few TRBJ2-2 TRBV2 TRBD1 CASSGQGPNTGELFF TGTGCCAGCAGCGGACAGGGCCCGAACACCGGGGAGCTGTTTTTT
many TRBJ1-2 TRBV6-2/TRBV6-3 - CASRSQENYGYTF TGTGCCAGCAGATCTCAAGAAAACTATGGCTACACCTTC
once TRBJ2-5 TRBV28 - CASERPDETQYF TGTGCCAGCGAACGTCCGGATGAGACCCAGTACTTC
many TRBJ1-2 TRBV29-1 - CSVVFRQGRGGYTF TGCAGCGTTGTCTTCAGACAAGGACGGGGTGGCTACACCTTC
- TRBJ2-7 TRBV4-1 - CASSQDGSEQYF TGCGCCAGCAGCCAAGATGGAAGCGAGCAGTACTTC
many TRBJ1-5 TRBV11-2 - CASGEGLHQPQHF TGTGCCAGCGGCGAAGGGTTGCATCAGCCCCAGCATTTT
- TRBJ1-6 TRBV12-3/TRBV12-4 - CASTPGNSPLHF TGTGCCAGCACCCCGGGGAATTCACCCCTCCACTTT
many TRBJ2-5 TRBV7-9 - CASSLPRDGRETQYF TGTGCCAGCAGCTTACCCAGGGATGGGCGAGAGACCCAGTACTTC
few TRBJ1-1 TRBV12-5 - CASAMNTEAFF TGTGCTAGTGCCATGAACACTGAAGCTTTCTTT
many TRBJ1-5 TRBV4-3 TRBD1 CASSQDGQGSSAQHF TGCGCCAGCAGCCAAGACGGACAGGGTTCATCGGCCCAGCATTTT
few TRBJ2-2 TRBV10-3 - CASAGFTGELFF TGTGCCTCGGCGGGGTTCACCGGGGAGCTGTTTTTT
many TRBJ2-5 TRBV7-9 - CASSPPATRETQYF TGTGCCAGCAGCCCGCCGGCTACTCGGGAGACCCAGTACTTC
many TRBJ1-1 TRBV11-2 - CASSQPVFRFSNTEAFF TGTGCCAGCAGCCAACCTGTCTTCAGGTTCTCGAACACTGAAGCTTTCTTT
- TRBJ1-5 TRBV15 - CATSEGRGQPQHF TGTGCCACCAGCGAGGGGCGAGGTCAGCCCCAGCATTTT
many TRBJ1-2 TRBV16 - CASSQSQGPMGYTF TGTGCCAGCAGCCAGTCGCAGGGCCCCATGGGCTACACCTTC
- TRBJ1-5 TRBV7-2 - CASSLTGVYQPQHF TGTGCCAGCAGTTTGACAGGAGTGTATCAGCCCCAGCATTTT
many TRBJ2-2 TRBV15 - CATSRDPRVGELFF TGTGCCACCAGCCGGGACCCCCGGGTCGGGGAGCTGTTTTTT
many TRBJ2-5 TRBV19 TRBD1 CASSNRDRGETQYF TGTGCCAGTAGTAACCGGGACAGGGGAGAGACCCAGTACTTC
few TRBJ1-2 TRBV4-1 TRBD1 CASSQDLTSGGYYGYTF TGCGCCAGCAGCCAAGATCTCACCTCAGGGGGCTACTATGGCTACACCTTC
many TRBJ1-6 TRBV7-2 - CASSFDSSYNSPLHF TGTGCCAGCAGCTTTGACAGCTCCTATAATTCACCCCTCCACTTT
many TRBJ2-7 TRBV6-5 - CASSFGQSYEQYF TGTGCCAGCAGCTTCGGACAGTCCTACGAGCAGTACTTC
many TRBJ1-6 TRBV15 - CATSRDRNSPLHF TGTGCCACCAGCAGAGACAGGAATTCACCCCTCCACTTT
many TRBJ2-5 TRBV12-3/TRBV12-4 - CACSTIEETQYF TGTGCCTGCAGCACGATAGAAGAGACCCAGTACTTC
many TRBJ2-7 TRBV20-1 TRBD2 CSAPGLAGVSYEQYF TGCAGTGCTCCCGGACTAGCGGGAGTTAGTTACGAGCAGTACTTC
many TRBJ2-5 TRBV6-1 TRBD1 CASRGTGLVETQYF TGTGCCAGCAGAGGGACAGGGCTCGTTGAGACCCAGTACTTC
many TRBJ2-2 TRBV10-3 TRBD1 CAIRGTVLTGELFF TGTGCCATCAGGGGGACAGTTCTCACCGGGGAGCTGTTTTTT
many TRBJ2-7 TRBV27 TRBD2 CASSTLAGGLEQYF TGTGCCAGCAGTACCCTAGCGGGAGGGCTCGAGCAGTACTTC
- TRBJ2-7 TRBV27 - CASSLVAGRAYEQYF TGTGCCAGCAGTTTAGTTGCGGGCCGAGCCTACGAGCAGTACTTC
many TRBJ2-7 TRBV12-3/TRBV12-4 - CASRTGRPNYEQYF TGTGCCAGCAGGACGGGACGCCCGAACTACGAGCAGTACTTC